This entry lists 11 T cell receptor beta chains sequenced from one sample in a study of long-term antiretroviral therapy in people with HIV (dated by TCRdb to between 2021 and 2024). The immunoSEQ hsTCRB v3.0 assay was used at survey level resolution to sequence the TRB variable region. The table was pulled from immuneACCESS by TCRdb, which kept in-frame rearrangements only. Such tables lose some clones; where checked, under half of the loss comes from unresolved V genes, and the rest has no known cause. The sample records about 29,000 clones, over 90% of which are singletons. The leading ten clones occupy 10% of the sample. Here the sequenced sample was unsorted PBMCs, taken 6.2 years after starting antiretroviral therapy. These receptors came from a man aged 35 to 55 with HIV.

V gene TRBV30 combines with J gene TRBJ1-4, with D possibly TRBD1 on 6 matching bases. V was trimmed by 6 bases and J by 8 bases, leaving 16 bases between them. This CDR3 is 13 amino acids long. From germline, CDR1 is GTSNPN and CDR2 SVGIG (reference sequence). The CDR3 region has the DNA TGTGCCTGCCCCACAGGGCTTAGCGAAAAACTGTTTTTT. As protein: CACPTGLSEKLFF.

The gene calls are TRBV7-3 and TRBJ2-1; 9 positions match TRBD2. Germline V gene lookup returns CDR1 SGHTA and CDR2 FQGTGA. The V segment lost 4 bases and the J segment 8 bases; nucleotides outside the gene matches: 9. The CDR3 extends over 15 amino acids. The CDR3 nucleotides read TGTGCCAGCAGCTCTAGCGGGGCTGCGGCGGATGAGCAGTTCTTC. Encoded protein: CASSSSGAAADEQFF.

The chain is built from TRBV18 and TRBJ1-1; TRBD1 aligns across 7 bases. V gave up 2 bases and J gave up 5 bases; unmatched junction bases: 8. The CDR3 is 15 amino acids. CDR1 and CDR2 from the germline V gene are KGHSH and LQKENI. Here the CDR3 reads CASSPGNRGLTEAFF. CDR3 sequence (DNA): TGTGCCAGCTCACCAGGAAACAGGGGTTTGACTGAAGCTTTCTTT. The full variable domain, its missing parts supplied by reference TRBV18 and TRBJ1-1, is NAGVMQNPRHLVRRRGQEARLRCSPMKGHSHVYWYRQLPEEGLKFMVYLQKENIIDESGMPKERFSAEFPKEGPSILRIQQVVRGDSAAYFCASSPGNRGLTEAFFGQGTRLTVV.

CDR3 DNA sequence: TGTGCCATCTCCCCACAGGGCGGGAACACTGAAGCTTTCTTT. Residues: CAISPQGGNTEAFF. V and J are TRBV6-6 and TRBJ1-1, with D possibly TRBD1 on 6 matching bases. The V end lost 10 bases, the J end lost 1 base, and 16 bases lay between the germline ends. The CDR3 runs 14 residues. Germline V gene data show CDR1 as MNHNY and CDR2 as SVGAGI (reference sequence).

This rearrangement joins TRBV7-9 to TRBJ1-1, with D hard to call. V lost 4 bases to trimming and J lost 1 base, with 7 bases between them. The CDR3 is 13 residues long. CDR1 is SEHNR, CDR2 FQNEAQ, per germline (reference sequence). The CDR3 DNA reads TGTGCCAGCAGCTGGGTCGCGAACACTGAAGCTTTCTTT. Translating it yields CASSWVANTEAFF.

The CDR3 reads CASSDSLDSGVDTQYF. As DNA, the CDR3 is TGTGCCAGCAGTGACTCCCTGGATAGCGGGGTCGATACGCAGTATTTT. The rearrangement links TRBV6-4 to TRBJ2-3; TRBD2 aligns across 8 bases. Per the germline V gene, CDR1 is MRHNA and CDR2 is SNTAGT. V shed 0 bases and J 6 bases; nucleotides not matched to a gene: 8. CDR3 size: 16 residues.

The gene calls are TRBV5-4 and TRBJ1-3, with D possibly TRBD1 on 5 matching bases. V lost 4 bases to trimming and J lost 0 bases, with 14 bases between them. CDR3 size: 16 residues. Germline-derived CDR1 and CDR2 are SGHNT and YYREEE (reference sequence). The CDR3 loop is CASSPGGGNSGNTIYF. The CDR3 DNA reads TGTGCCAGCAGCCCCGGGGGGGGGAACTCTGGAAACACCATATATTTT.

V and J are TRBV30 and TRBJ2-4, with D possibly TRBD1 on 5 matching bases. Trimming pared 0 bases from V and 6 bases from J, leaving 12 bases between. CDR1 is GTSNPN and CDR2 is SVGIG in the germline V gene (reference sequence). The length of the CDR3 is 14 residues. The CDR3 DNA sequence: TGTGCCTGGAGTGTAACAGGTCTTAGAAACATTCAGTACTTC. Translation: CAWSVTGLRNIQYF.

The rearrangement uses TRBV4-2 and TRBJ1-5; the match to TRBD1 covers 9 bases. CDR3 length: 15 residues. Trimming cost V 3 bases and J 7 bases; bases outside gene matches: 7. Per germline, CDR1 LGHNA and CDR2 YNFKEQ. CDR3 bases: TGTGCCAGCAGCCAGGACAGGGGAGGTTGGCAGCCCCAGCATTTT. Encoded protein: CASSQDRGGWQPQHF.

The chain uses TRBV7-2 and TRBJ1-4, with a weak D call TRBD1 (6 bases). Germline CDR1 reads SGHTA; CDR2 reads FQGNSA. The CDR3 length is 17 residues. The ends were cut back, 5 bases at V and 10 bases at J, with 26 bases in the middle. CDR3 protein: CASSPRTVALGIGKLFF. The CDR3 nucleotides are TGTGCCAGCAGCCCAAGGACAGTCGCCTTGGGGATTGGAAAACTGTTTTTT.

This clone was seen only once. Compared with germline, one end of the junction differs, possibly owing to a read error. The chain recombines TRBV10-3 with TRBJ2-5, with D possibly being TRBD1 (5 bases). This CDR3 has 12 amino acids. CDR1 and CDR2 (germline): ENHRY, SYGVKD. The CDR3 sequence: CATSETDSERNF. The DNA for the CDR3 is TGTGCCACCAGTGAGACAGATTCGGAGAGAAACTTC.